The 18 T cell receptor beta chains given below trace back to one sample, sequenced in a study of CD8 T cells in ankylosing spondylitis. Study conclusions and caveats: One TCR beta motif, made up of about 8 highly homologous variants, appeared characteristic of ankylosing spondylitis blood.

One entry per CDR3 protein results from TCRdb running MiXCR on the 5' RACE reads. The sample contains a few hundred thousand distinct CDR3 sequences, about 13% of which appear only once. No antigens are known for them. The sample comprised blood, either unsorted or a sorted T cell fraction (not recorded which). These receptors were taken from a male donor with ankylosing spondylitis.

The rearrangement uses TRBV7-6 and TRBJ2-2; D tentatively fits TRBD1 or TRBD2 (5 bases each). Germline values: CDR1 SGHVS, CDR2 FNYEAQ. There are 17 residues in the CDR3. V was pared by 1 base and J by 3 bases, with 15 bases between. CDR3 nucleotides: TGTGCCAGCAGCTTAGAGTTCCCCGGGACCCACACCGGGGAGCTGTTTTTT. Amino acid sequence: CASSLEFPGTHTGELFF.

This clonotype was counted ten times or more. This chain links TRBV12-3 or TRBV12-4 with TRBJ2-7, with 7 positions matching TRBD1. V shed 5 bases and J 5 bases; nucleotides not matched to a gene: 6. The CDR3 spans 13 residues. Here the CDR3 DNA reads TGTGCCAGCAGTCCTACAGGGGTGGACGAGCAGTACGTC. As protein: CASSPTGVDEQYV.

This clonotype was detected only a few times. DNA of the CDR3: TGCGCCAGCAGCCTGATCGGGACTAGATCTTACAATGAGCAGTTCTTC. The encoded protein is CASSLIGTRSYNEQFF. The rearrangement links TRBV5-1 to TRBJ2-1, with 8 bases aligning to TRBD2. CDR1 and CDR2 from the germline V gene are SGHRS and YFSETQ. Trimming removed 4 bases from V and 4 bases from J; junction bases left unmatched: 10. CDR3 length: 16 amino acids.

This clonotype was picked up many times. V gene TRBV7-2 combines with J gene TRBJ2-2, with D perhaps matching TRBD2 (5 bases). Trimming pared 6 bases from V and 7 bases from J, leaving 6 bases between. The CDR3 totals 11 residues. The germline gives CDR1 SGHTA, CDR2 FQGNSA. Here the CDR3 DNA reads TGTGCCAGCAGTGGGAGCGGGGAGCTGTTTTTT. Translated, it gives CASSGSGELFF.

This clonotype was detected many times. This rearrangement joins TRBV3-1 to TRBJ2-1, with a tentative D call TRBD2 (6 bases). This CDR3 spans 15 amino acids. Trimming cost V 1 base and J 6 bases, with 13 bases left between them. Germline V gene sequence: CDR1 LGHDT, CDR2 YNNKEL (reference sequence). The CDR3 loop reads CASSQAGGALNEQFF. The CDR3 DNA reads as TGTGCCAGCAGCCAAGCCGGAGGGGCCCTCAATGAGCAGTTCTTC.

This sequence joins TRBV29-1 and TRBJ1-1; D might be TRBD1 (6 bases). CDR1 is SQVTM and CDR2 is ANQGSEA in the germline V gene. The CDR3 covers 14 residues. With 2 bases removed from V and 3 bases from J, the gap between germline ends came to 13 bases. The CDR3 DNA sequence: TGCAGCGTTGAATACGGGGGCGAGGACACTGAAGCTTTCTTT. Residues: CSVEYGGEDTEAFF.

This clonotype showed up just a few times. The genes are TRBV5-1 and TRBJ2-3; 8 bases agree with TRBD1. Germline CDR1 reads SGHRS; CDR2 reads YFSETQ. The CDR3 runs to 14 residues. The junction had 8 bases not matched to a gene; V was cut back by 10 bases and J by 1 base. CDR3 residues: CASRTGRGTDTQYF. CDR3 nucleotides: TGCGCCTCTCGGACAGGGAGAGGCACAGATACGCAGTATTTT.

This clonotype was seen only a few times. The rearrangement joins TRBV19 to TRBJ2-1; D ambiguous. Germline-derived CDR1 and CDR2 are LNHDA and SQIVND (reference sequence). This CDR3 contains 15 residues. The germline V and J ends were trimmed by 3 bases and 0 bases, with 9 bases remaining between them. This CDR3 is CASSISGLSYNEQFF. The DNA for the CDR3 is TGTGCCAGTAGTATTTCAGGCCTCTCCTACAATGAGCAGTTCTTC. Variable domain in full (rest from reference TRBV19 and TRBJ2-1): DGGITQSPKYLFRKEGQNVTLSCEQNLNHDAMYWYRQDPGQGLRLIYYSQIVNDFQKGDIAEGYSVSREKKESFPLTVTSAQKNPTAFYLCASSISGLSYNEQFFGPGTRLTVL.

This chain joins TRBV20-1 and TRBJ2-1; 9 bases match TRBD2. The germline V gene encodes CDR1 DFQATT and CDR2 SNEGSKA (reference sequence). J lost 3 bases, V lost 1 base, and 7 bases had no gene match. The CDR3 consists of 16 residues. The CDR3 nucleotides are TGCAGTGCTAGAGTCGCCAGCGGGAGGCACTACAATGAGCAGTTCTTC. Its translation is CSARVASGRHYNEQFF.

V usage is TRBV5-1 and J usage is TRBJ2-3, with TRBD2 matching over 12 bases. J was trimmed by 0 bases and V by 0 bases; bases with no gene match: 8. This CDR3 is 19 amino acids long. Per germline, CDR1 SGHRS and CDR2 YFSETQ. CDR3 loop: CASSLGLAGVKFSTDTQYF. CDR3 sequence (DNA): TGCGCCAGCAGCTTGGGACTAGCGGGAGTTAAGTTTAGCACAGATACGCAGTATTTT.

The sample holds many counts of this clonotype. This chain links TRBV29-1 with TRBJ1-2; D is unresolved. The V gene lost 4 bases and the J gene lost 1 base, with 13 bases spanning the gap. CDR3 length equals 14 residues. Germline lookup yields CDR1 SQVTM and CDR2 ANQGSEA. The CDR3 spells CSVASPKLNYGYTF. The CDR3 DNA reads TGCAGCGTTGCCTCACCCAAGCTTAACTATGGCTACACCTTC.

A few counts support this clonotype. The V and J genes are TRBV27 and TRBJ1-4; TRBD1 aligns across 8 bases. Per germline, CDR1 MNHEY and CDR2 SMNVEV (reference sequence). V lost 4 bases, J lost 4 bases, and 2 bases stayed unmatched. The CDR3 has 14 amino acids. CDR3 sequence (DNA): TGTGCCAGCAGTTGGACAGGGAGTAATGAAAAACTGTTTTTT. It encodes CASSWTGSNEKLFF.

The genes are TRBV7-9 and TRBJ2-1, with a weak D call TRBD1 (5 bases). Trimming cost V 2 bases and J 6 bases, with 14 bases left between them. The V gene's germline CDR1 is SEHNR and CDR2 FQNEAQ (reference sequence). The CDR3 runs to 15 residues. CDR3 nucleotides: TGTGCCAGCAGCTTAATACAGGTAATCTTCAATGAGCAGTTCTTC. Residues: CASSLIQVIFNEQFF.

This chain uses TRBV12-3 or TRBV12-4 with TRBJ1-1; D possibly corresponds to TRBD1 (5 bases). V lost 6 bases and J lost 5, with 13 bases in between. The CDR3 covers 13 residues. In DNA form, the CDR3 reads TGTGCCAGCAGAAAGTGGGGGGTTACTGAAGCTTTCTTT. Amino acids: CASRKWGVTEAFF.

This clonotype was counted only a few times. The V gene is TRBV7-8, the J gene TRBJ1-5; D not resolved. Germline CDR1 reads SGHVS; CDR2 reads FQNEAQ. This CDR3 has 17 amino acids. Trimming left V 0 bases short and J 1 base short, with 13 bases between. The CDR3 DNA is TGTGCCAGCAGCTTAGCCTCCTTTGGCGGGAGCAATCAGCCCCAGCATTTT. Residues: CASSLASFGGSNQPQHF.

This clonotype was found a few times. The V gene is TRBV27, the J gene TRBJ2-7, with 7 bases fitting TRBD2. Germline assignment: CDR1 MNHEY and CDR2 SMNVEV (reference sequence). V lost 6 bases, J lost 3 bases, and 5 bases stayed unmatched. There are 13 residues in the CDR3. CDR3 residues: CASRWSGGYEQYF. Here the CDR3 DNA reads TGTGCCAGCAGGTGGTCGGGGGGCTACGAGCAGTACTTC.

This clonotype was seen a few times. The rearrangement links TRBV20-1 to TRBJ1-5; TRBD1 matches 7 bases. This CDR3 contains 13 residues. Germline CDR1 is DFQATT and CDR2 is SNEGSKA (reference sequence). The ends lost 5 bases at V and 1 base at J; junction bases unmatched: 2. CDR3 bases: TGCAGTGCTGCCAGGGGGAGCAATCAGCCCCAGCATTTT. Amino acids: CSAARGSNQPQHF.

This clonotype was detected a few times. This chain's CDR3 is CSVYQQGDTEAFF. In DNA, the CDR3 is TGCAGCGTTTATCAACAGGGGGACACTGAAGCTTTCTTT. The rearrangement uses TRBV29-1 and TRBJ1-1; TRBD1 matches at 8 bases. Losses at the gene ends were 5 bases for V and 3 bases for J; bases not matched to a gene: 5. This CDR3 spans 13 amino acids. Germline V gene data show CDR1 as SQVTM and CDR2 as ANQGSEA.